This TCR beta chain stems from a study of technical replicates of blood from several donors. The CDR3 sequence is 15 residues long. Germline assignment: CDR1 SNHLY and CDR2 FYNNEI. The J segment lost 6 bases and the V segment lost 6 bases, leaving 8 bases of the junction unmatched. Generated by immunoSEQ multiplex PCR, the TCRdb table keeps only in-frame clones and is missing some. The sample holds some 96,000 clones, approximately 95% seen once. This chain joins TRBV2 and TRBJ1-4; 9 bases align to TRBD1. The specimen sequenced was T cells isolated from PBMCs. The clonotype comes from a human donor in good health. In DNA, the CDR3 is TGTGCCAGCAGGCGAAGGGGACAGGGCTATGAAAAACTGTTTTTT. This gives the protein CASRRRGQGYEKLFF. The entire variable domain, with the rest obtained from reference TRBV2 and TRBJ1-4, is as follows: EPEVTQTPSHQVTQMGQEVILRCVPISNHLYFYWYRQILGQKVEFLVSFYNNEISEKSEIFDDQFSVERPDGSNFTLKIRSTKLEDSAMYFCASRRRGQGYEKLFFGSGTQLSVL.